The 9 T cell receptor beta chains below were found in one sample sequenced in a study of blood T cells in healthy people across ages. Next came a second PCR, run for about 7 to 12 cycles, which used a sample-barcoded 5' primer along with a J-beta primer mix. TCRdb itself ran the 5' RACE reads through MiXCR, one entry per CDR3 protein. The data show 550,000 to 600,000 distinct CDR3 sequences, around 50% seen once. The source material was blood. These receptors were collected from a man aged 80 or over in good health.

The chain links TRBV20-1 to TRBJ2-1; 9 nucleotides align to TRBD2. The V gene's germline CDR1 is DFQATT and CDR2 SNEGSKA (reference sequence). The CDR3 has 17 amino acids. The V gene end was trimmed by 3 bases and the J gene end by 1 base; junction bases not matched to a gene: 10. The DNA for the CDR3 is TGCAGTGCTAGCCCTCTTTCTAGCGGGACATCCTACAATGAGCAGTTCTTC. Protein sequence: CSASPLSSGTSYNEQFF.

This clonotype was detected a few times. The chain carries TRBV7-9 and TRBJ2-1, with 10 nucleotides matching TRBD2. In germline, CDR1 is SEHNR, CDR2 FQNEAQ (reference sequence). V lost 2 bases and J lost 8; bases outside the gene matches: 6. The CDR3 runs 15 residues. In DNA form, the CDR3 reads TGTGCCAGCAGCTTATTAGCGGGAGGCCGGCATGAGCAGTTCTTC. Its protein product is CASSLLAGGRHEQFF.

This clonotype was counted a few times. The V and J genes are TRBV18 and TRBJ2-7; TRBD1 might be the D (5 bases). The CDR3 extends over 13 amino acids. The germline V gene has CDR1 KGHSH and CDR2 LQKENI. The V and J ends lost 5 bases and 3 bases respectively, with 11 bases between them. CDR3 in amino acids: CASSSDIYYEQYF. CDR3 DNA sequence: TGTGCCAGCTCATCGGACATTTACTACGAGCAGTACTTC. The whole variable domain, filled in from reference TRBV18 and TRBJ2-7, reads NAGVMQNPRHLVRRRGQEARLRCSPMKGHSHVYWYRQLPEEGLKFMVYLQKENIIDESGMPKERFSAEFPKEGPSILRIQQVVRGDSAAYFCASSSDIYYEQYFGPGTRLTVT.

This clonotype was observed a few times. A much larger clone differs by one base, so this may be a read error. The chain couples TRBV6-5 to TRBJ2-7, with 8 positions matching TRBD2. The CDR3 contains 16 residues. In germline, CDR1 is MNHEY, CDR2 SVGAGI. The J segment lost 7 bases and the V segment lost 0 bases, leaving 11 bases of the junction unmatched. The CDR3 spells CASSYSVVGRAREQYF. CDR3 nucleotide sequence: TGTGCCAGCAGTTACTCAGTTGTCGGGAGGGCCAGGGAGCAGTACTTC.

In regard to this clonotype: This may be a read error: a much more frequent sequence differs by one nucleotide. The genes are TRBV6-6 and TRBJ1-5; D gene unclear. This CDR3 is built from 13 residues. Germline V CDR1 and CDR2: MNHNY, SVGAGI (reference sequence). DNA for the CDR3: TGTGCCAGCATTTACTATAGCAATCAGCCCCAGCATTTT. Protein sequence: CASIYYSNQPQHF.

This clonotype was recorded many times. The chain has TRBV12-3 or TRBV12-4 and TRBJ2-5, with D possibly being TRBD2 (5 bases). The CDR3 runs to 15 residues. V shed 2 bases and J shed 3 bases, with 13 bases lying between them. CDR3 DNA sequence: TGTGCCAGCAGTTTAAGCAGGCTCGGGGAAGAGACCCAGTACTTC. Translated, it gives CASSLSRLGEETQYF.

The J gene is TRBJ1-1, the V gene TRBV7-2, with a tentative D call TRBD1 (5 bases). The CDR3 contains 15 residues. V lost 4 bases and J 6 bases, leaving 18 bases between the germline ends. CDR1 and CDR2 (germline): SGHTA, FQGNSA. The CDR3 DNA follows: TGTGCCAGCAGCTCTACTACCTCAGGGAGCGCTGAAGCTTTCTTT. Translation: CASSSTTSGSAEAFF.

V usage is TRBV6-6 and J usage is TRBJ2-7, with D tentatively TRBD2 (6 bases). Germline V gene lookup returns CDR1 MNHNY and CDR2 SVGAGI (reference sequence). V lost 5 bases and J lost 7, with 15 bases in between. CDR3 length equals 13 residues. CDR3 loop: CASSNLEGREQYF. DNA for the CDR3: TGTGCCAGCAGTAACTTGGAGGGACGAGAGCAGTACTTC.

In its sample, this clonotype was seen once. The V and J genes are TRBV7-7 and TRBJ2-6, with a tentative D call TRBD2 (6 bases). The germline V gene has CDR1 SSHAT and CDR2 FNYEAQ (reference sequence). CDR3 length: 14 residues. The CDR3 region has the DNA TGTACTAGCAGCAAGGGCTCTGGGGCCAACGTCCTGACTTTC. It codes for CTSSKGSGANVLTF.